This T cell receptor beta chain was profiled in a study of blood T cell repertoires in COVID-19. Whole-study context: The study drew acute and convalescent COVID-19 samples from the United States, Italy and Spain.

Comment on this clone: The sample carries other DNA sequences with the same CDR3.

Germline CDR1 SGHDT, CDR2 YYEEEE. Trimming removed 4 bases from V and 3 bases from J; junction bases left unmatched: 5. CDR3 length: 14 amino acids. Only in-frame clones appear in the TCRdb table, and some are missing; sequencing was by immunoSEQ multiplex PCR. This table has 100,000 to 150,000 clones, roughly 80% appearing once. V gene TRBV5-6 combines with J gene TRBJ2-7; 9 bases are shared with TRBD1. Specimen: peripheral blood. The TCR was taken from a man between 65 and 85 years old with acute or convalescent COVID-19. CDR3 sequence: CASSPGTGFYEQYF. The CDR3 bases are TGTGCCAGCAGCCCCGGGACAGGGTTCTACGAGCAGTACTTC.